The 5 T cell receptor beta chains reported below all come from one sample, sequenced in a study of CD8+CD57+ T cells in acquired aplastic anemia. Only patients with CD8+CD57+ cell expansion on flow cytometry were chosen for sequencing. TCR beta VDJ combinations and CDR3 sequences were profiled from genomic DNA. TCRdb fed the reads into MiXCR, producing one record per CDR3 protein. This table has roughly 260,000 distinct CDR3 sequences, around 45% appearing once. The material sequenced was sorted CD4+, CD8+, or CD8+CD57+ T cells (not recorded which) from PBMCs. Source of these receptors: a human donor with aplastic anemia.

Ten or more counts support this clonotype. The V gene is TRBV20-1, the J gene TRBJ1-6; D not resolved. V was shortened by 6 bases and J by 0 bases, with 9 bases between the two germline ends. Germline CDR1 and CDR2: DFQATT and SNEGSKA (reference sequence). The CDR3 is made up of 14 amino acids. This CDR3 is CSATLNSYNSPLHF. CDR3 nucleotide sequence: TGCAGTGCCACCCTTAACTCCTATAATTCACCCCTCCACTTT.

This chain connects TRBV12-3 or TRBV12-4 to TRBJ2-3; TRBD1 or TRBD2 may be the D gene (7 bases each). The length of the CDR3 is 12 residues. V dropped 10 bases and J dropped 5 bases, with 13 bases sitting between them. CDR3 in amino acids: CAIGGDRDTQYF. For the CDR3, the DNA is TGTGCCATAGGGGGGGACAGAGATACGCAGTATTTT.

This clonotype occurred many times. CDR3 residues: CASSYLRGYTF. The CDR3, as DNA: TGTGCCAGCAGTTATCTTAGGGGCTACACCTTC. The chain joins TRBV12-3 or TRBV12-4 to TRBJ1-2; no clear D gene. Trimming pared 4 bases from V and 8 bases from J, leaving 8 bases between. The CDR3 runs to 11 residues.

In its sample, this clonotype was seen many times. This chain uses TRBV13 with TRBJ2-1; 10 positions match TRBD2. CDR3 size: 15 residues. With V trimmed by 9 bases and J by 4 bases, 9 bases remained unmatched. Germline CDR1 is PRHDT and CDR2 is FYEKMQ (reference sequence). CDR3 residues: CARAQNSGRYNEQFF. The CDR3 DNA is TGTGCCAGGGCCCAGAATAGCGGGAGGTACAATGAGCAGTTCTTC. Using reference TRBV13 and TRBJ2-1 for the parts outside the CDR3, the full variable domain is AAGVIQSPRHLIKEKRETATLKCYPIPRHDTVYWYQQGPGQDPQFLISFYEKMQSDKGSIPDRFSAQQFSDYHSELNMSSLELGDSALYFCARAQNSGRYNEQFFGPGTRLTVL.

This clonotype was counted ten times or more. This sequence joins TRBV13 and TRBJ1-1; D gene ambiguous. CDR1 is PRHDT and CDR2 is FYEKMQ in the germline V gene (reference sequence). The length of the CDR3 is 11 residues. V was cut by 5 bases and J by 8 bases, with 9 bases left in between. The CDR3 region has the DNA TGTGCCAGCAGCCCAGGTCAGGAAGCTTTCTTT. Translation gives CASSPGQEAFF.